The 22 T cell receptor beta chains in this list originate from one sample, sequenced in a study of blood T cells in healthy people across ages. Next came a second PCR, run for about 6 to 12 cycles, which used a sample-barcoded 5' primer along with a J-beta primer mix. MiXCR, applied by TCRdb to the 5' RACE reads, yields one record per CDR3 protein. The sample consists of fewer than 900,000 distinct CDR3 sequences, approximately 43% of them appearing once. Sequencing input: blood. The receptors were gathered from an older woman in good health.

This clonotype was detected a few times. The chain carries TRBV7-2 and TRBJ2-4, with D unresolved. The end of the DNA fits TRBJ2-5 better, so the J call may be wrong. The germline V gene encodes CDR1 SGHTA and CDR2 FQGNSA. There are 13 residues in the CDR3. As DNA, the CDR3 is TGTGCCAGCAGCGCAGCCACACAAGAGACCCAGTACTTC. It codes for CASSAATQETQYF.

The CDR3, as DNA: TGCGCCAGCAGCCAAGACAGGTGGGCTAACTATGGCTACACCTTC. It yields the protein CASSQDRWANYGYTF. V usage is TRBV4-3 and J usage is TRBJ1-2; no firm D call. The CDR3 is made up of 15 amino acids. Per germline, CDR1 LGHNA and CDR2 YSLEER. Trimming removed 0 bases at V and 0 bases at J, with 8 bases between.

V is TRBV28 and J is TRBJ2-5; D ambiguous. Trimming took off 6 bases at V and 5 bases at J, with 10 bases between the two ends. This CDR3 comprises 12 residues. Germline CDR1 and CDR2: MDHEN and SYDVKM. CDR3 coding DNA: TGTGCCAGCAGCTGGATTGGGGAGACCCAGTACTTC. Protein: CASSWIGETQYF.

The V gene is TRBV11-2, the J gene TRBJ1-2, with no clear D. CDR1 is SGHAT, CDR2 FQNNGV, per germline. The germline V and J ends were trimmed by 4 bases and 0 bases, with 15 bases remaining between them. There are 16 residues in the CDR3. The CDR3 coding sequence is TGTGCCAGCAGCTCTACGTCCGGACCGGCTAACTATGGCTACACCTTC. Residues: CASSSTSGPANYGYTF.

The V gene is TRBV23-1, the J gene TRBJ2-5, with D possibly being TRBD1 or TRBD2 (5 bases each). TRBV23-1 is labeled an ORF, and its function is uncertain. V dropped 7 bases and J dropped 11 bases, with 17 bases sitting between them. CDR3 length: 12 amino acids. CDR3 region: CASIKQAWEQYF. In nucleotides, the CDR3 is TGCGCCAGCATTAAACAGGCTTGGGAGCAGTACTTC.

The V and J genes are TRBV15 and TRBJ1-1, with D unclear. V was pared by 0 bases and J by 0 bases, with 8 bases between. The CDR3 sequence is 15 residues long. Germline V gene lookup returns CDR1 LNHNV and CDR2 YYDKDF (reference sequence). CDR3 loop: CATSRDRGVNTEAFF. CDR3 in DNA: TGTGCCACCAGCAGAGATCGAGGCGTGAACACTGAAGCTTTCTTT.

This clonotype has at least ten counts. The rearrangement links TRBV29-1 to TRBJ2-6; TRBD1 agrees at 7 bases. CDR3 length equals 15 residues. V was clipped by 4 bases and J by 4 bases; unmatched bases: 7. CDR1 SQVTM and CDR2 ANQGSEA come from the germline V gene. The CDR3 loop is CSVGTGHEGANVLTF. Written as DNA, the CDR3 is TGCAGCGTTGGGACAGGCCATGAGGGGGCCAACGTCCTGACTTTC.

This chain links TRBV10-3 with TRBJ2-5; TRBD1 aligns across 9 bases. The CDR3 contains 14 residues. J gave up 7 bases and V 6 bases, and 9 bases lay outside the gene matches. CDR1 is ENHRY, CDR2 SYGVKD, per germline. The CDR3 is CAISDRGLGVTQYF. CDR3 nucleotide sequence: TGTGCCATCAGCGACAGGGGGTTGGGGGTGACCCAGTACTTC.

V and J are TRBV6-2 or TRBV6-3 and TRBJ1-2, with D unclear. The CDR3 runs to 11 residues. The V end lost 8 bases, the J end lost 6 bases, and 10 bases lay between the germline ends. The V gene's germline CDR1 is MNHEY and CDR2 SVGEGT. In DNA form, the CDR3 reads TGTGCCAGCCGCTCCACCCATGGCTACACCTTC. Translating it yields CASRSTHGYTF.

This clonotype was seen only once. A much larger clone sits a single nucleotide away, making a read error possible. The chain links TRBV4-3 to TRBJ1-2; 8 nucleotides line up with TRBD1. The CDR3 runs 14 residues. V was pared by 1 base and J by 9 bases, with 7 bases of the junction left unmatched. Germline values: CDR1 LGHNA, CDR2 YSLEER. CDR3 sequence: CASSQGGQGRSYTF. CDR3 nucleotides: TGCGCCAGCAGCCAAGGTGGACAGGGAAGGAGCTACACCTTC.

CDR3 DNA: TGCAGCGTTGGGGGGCCGAATGAAAAACTGTTTTTT. The encoded protein is CSVGGPNEKLFF. The chain joins TRBV29-1 to TRBJ1-4; TRBD1 is a possible D gene (6 bases). The CDR3 runs 12 residues. Trimming took 4 bases from V and 5 from J, leaving 8 bases between them. Germline-derived CDR1 and CDR2 are SQVTM and ANQGSEA. The full variable domain, completed using reference TRBV29-1 and TRBJ1-4, is SAVISQKPSRDICQRGTSLTIQCQVDSQVTMMFWYRQQPGQSLTLIATANQGSEATYESGFVIDKFPISRPNLTFSTLTVSNMSPEDSSIYLCSVGGPNEKLFFGSGTQLSVL.

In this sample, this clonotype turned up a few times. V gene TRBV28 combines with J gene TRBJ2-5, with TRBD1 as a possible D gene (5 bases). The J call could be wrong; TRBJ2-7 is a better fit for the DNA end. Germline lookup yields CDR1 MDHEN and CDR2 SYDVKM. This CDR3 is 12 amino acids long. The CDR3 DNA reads TGTGCCAGCAGTTCCGACAGATACGAGCAGTACTTC. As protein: CASSSDRYEQYF.

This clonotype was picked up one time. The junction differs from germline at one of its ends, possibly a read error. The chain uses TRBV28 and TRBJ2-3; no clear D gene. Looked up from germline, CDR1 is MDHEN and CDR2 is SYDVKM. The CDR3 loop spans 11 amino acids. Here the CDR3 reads CAGSSTDTQYF. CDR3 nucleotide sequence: TGTGCCGGCAGTTCGACAGATACGCAGTATTTT.

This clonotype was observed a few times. CDR3 nucleotides: TGTGCCAGCAGCTTCAGACCGCTGACAGGGTCCCAAGAGACCCAGTACTTC. Amino acid sequence: CASSFRPLTGSQETQYF. This chain links TRBV5-5 with TRBJ2-5; 7 nucleotides match TRBD1. The V and J ends lost 2 bases and 1 base, in that order; junction bases with no gene match: 11. The V gene's germline CDR1 is SGHKS and CDR2 YYEKEE (reference sequence). This CDR3 is built from 17 residues.

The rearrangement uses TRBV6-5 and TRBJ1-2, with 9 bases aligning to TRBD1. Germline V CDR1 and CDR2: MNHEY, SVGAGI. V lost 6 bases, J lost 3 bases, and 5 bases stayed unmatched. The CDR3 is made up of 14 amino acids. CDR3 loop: CASRLQGADYGYTF. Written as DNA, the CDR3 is TGTGCCAGCAGATTACAGGGGGCAGACTATGGCTACACCTTC.

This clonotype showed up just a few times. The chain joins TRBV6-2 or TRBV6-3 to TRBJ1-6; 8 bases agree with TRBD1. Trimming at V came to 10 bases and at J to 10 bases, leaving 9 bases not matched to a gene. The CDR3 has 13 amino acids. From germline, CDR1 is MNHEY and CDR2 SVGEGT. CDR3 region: CATRDRRGSPLHF. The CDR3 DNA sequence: TGTGCCACCCGGGACAGGAGAGGATCACCCCTCCACTTT.

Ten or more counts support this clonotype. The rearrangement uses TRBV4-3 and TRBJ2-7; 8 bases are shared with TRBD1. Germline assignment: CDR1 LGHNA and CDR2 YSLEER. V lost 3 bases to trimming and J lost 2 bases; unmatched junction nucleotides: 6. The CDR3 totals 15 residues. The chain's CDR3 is CASSQYTTGAYEQYF. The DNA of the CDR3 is TGCGCCAGCAGCCAGTATACGACAGGGGCCTACGAGCAGTACTTC.

The CDR3 loop is CASTSNYGYTF. The CDR3, as DNA: TGTGCCAGCACGTCTAACTATGGCTACACCTTC. The rearrangement uses TRBV3-1 and TRBJ1-2; unclear D gene. Trimming cost V 7 bases and J 0 bases, with 3 bases left between them. Germline lookup yields CDR1 LGHDT and CDR2 YNNKEL (reference sequence). The CDR3 is 11 amino acids.

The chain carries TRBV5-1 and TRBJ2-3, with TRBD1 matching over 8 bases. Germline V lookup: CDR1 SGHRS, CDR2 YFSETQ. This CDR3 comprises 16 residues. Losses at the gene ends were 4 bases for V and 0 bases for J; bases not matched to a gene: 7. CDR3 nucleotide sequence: TGCGCCAGCAGCCTCCCGACAGGGGCAAGCACAGATACGCAGTATTTT. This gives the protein CASSLPTGASTDTQYF.

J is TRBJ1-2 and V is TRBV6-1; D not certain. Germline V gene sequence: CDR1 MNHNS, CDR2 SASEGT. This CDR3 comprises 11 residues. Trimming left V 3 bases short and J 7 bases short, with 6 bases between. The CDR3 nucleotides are TGTGCCAGCAGTGACCAGATTGGCTACACCTTC. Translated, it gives CASSDQIGYTF.

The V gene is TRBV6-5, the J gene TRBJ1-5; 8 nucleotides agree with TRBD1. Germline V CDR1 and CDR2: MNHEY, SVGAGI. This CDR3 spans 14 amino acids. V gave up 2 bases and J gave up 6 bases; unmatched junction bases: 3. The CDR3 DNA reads TGTGCCAGCAGTTACCGACAGGGGACTCAGCCCCAGCATTTT. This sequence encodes CASSYRQGTQPQHF.

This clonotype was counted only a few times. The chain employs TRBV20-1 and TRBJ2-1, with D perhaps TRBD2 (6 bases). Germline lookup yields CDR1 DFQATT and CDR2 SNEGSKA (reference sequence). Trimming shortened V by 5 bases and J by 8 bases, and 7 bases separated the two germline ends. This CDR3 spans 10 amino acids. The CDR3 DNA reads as TGCAGTGCTTGGAGGGATGAGCAGTTCTTC. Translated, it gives CSAWRDEQFF.